The 24 T cell receptor beta chains listed next were all sequenced from one sample in a study of T-cell memory formation after mild COVID-19. TCRdb ran MiXCR on the 5' RACE reads and lists one entry per CDR3 protein. The sample carries 250,000 to 300,000 distinct CDR3 sequences, 7.5% to 9.5% recorded once. Sequenced: PBMCs or a T cell subset sorted from them (not recorded which). The source is a young man who had mild COVID-19 (a few samples of this study predate the infection). Cell type and time point are not known.

V usage is TRBV6-1 and J usage is TRBJ2-1; 7 positions match TRBD2. The V and J ends lost 4 bases and 7 bases, in that order; junction bases with no gene match: 4. The CDR3 has 13 residues. Looked up from germline, CDR1 is MNHNS and CDR2 is SASEGT. CDR3 nucleotide sequence: TGTGCCAGCAGTGTAAGCGGGGTTAATGAGCAGTTCTTC. It specifies CASSVSGVNEQFF.

The J gene is TRBJ2-4, the V gene TRBV4-3; 11 nucleotides match TRBD2. This CDR3 comprises 17 residues. V was pared by 0 bases and J by 7 bases, with 8 bases of the junction left unmatched. Germline CDR1 LGHNA, CDR2 YSLEER. The CDR3 here is CASSQDGIAGGRNIQYF. In DNA form, the CDR3 reads TGCGCCAGCAGCCAAGATGGGATAGCGGGGGGGCGTAACATTCAGTACTTC.

The V call is TRBV12-3 or TRBV12-4, the J call TRBJ1-1; D perhaps matches TRBD1 (6 bases). The V gene lost 5 bases and the J gene lost 10 bases, with 14 bases spanning the gap. The CDR3 length is 12 residues. Written as DNA, the CDR3 is TGTGCCAGCAGTGGGGACCCAGGGGTAGCTTTCTTT. It translates to CASSGDPGVAFF.

This clonotype was recorded a few times. The chain has TRBV19 and TRBJ1-2, with D maybe TRBD1 (5 bases). The ends were cut back, 8 bases at V and 7 bases at J, with 20 bases in the middle. The CDR3 spans 14 residues. Germline CDR1 and CDR2: LNHDA and SQIVND (reference sequence). The CDR3 DNA sequence: TGTGCCAGTGGAAGGGGAGCTCAACGAGGTGGCTACACCTTC. Translated, it gives CASGRGAQRGGYTF.

This clonotype was counted a few times. V and J are TRBV5-1 and TRBJ1-1, with a possible D match to TRBD1 (6 bases). V was trimmed by 4 bases and J by 1 base, leaving 14 bases between them. Germline values: CDR1 SGHRS, CDR2 YFSETQ. There are 15 residues in the CDR3. The CDR3 DNA reads as TGCGCCAGCAGCGACCAACAGGGTACGAACACTGAAGCTTTCTTT. Its protein product is CASSDQQGTNTEAFF. Filled out from reference TRBV5-1 and TRBJ1-1, the complete variable domain reads KAGVTQTPRYLIKTRGQQVTLSCSPISGHRSVSWYQQTPGQGLQFLFEYFSETQRNKGNFPGRFSGRQFSNSRSEMNVSTLELGDSALYLCASSDQQGTNTEAFFGQGTRLTVV.

The V and J genes are TRBV6-2 or TRBV6-3 and TRBJ2-7; TRBD1 matches 7 bases. CDR1 MNHEY and CDR2 SVGEGT come from the germline V gene. The CDR3 has 16 residues. The junction had 11 bases not matched to a gene; V was cut back by 5 bases and J by 1 base. CDR3 sequence (DNA): TGTGCCAGCAGTCCCTGGGACAGTGGATCGTCCTACGAGCAGTACTTC. It translates to CASSPWDSGSSYEQYF.

This chain's CDR3 is CASSLRERSYEQYV. For the CDR3, the DNA is TGTGCCAGCTCACTAAGGGAGCGTTCCTACGAGCAGTACGTC. This chain links TRBV18 with TRBJ2-7; D is possibly TRBD2 (5 bases). The CDR3 length is 14 residues. From germline, CDR1 is KGHSH and CDR2 LQKENI. Trimming removed 4 bases at V and 1 base at J, with 11 bases between.

In this sample, this clonotype turned up a few times. The chain links TRBV4-3 to TRBJ1-1; no firm D call. V gave up 0 bases and J gave up 3 bases, with 5 bases separating them. The germline CDR1 and CDR2 sequences are LGHNA and YSLEER. The length of the CDR3 is 13 residues. The CDR3 DNA follows: TGCGCCAGCAGCCAAGAGTCGGACACTGAAGCTTTCTTT. Residues: CASSQESDTEAFF.

This clonotype was counted ten times or more. The rearrangement links TRBV3-1 to TRBJ2-5; D gene uncertain. V lost 3 bases to trimming and J lost 1 base, with 9 bases between them. The germline V gene has CDR1 LGHDT and CDR2 YNNKEL (reference sequence). The CDR3 is 14 amino acids. In nucleotides, the CDR3 is TGTGCCAGCAGCCACAGAGACCTCCAAGAGACCCAGTACTTC. This translates into CASSHRDLQETQYF.

This clonotype appeared many times. The conserved final phenylalanine or tryptophan is absent from the CDR3, which likely points to a read error. The DNA is omitted, as the CDR3 cannot be located on it reliably, and the CDR3 follows TCRdb's listing. V is TRBV5-5 and J is TRBJ1-2. Germline CDR1 and CDR2: SGHKS and YYEKEE (reference sequence). With termini counted, the CDR3 has 11 amino acids. CDR3 region: CASSLAATVVV.

This clonotype was counted many times. This sequence joins TRBV12-3 or TRBV12-4 and TRBJ2-5; unclear D gene. V was pared by 7 bases and J by 1 base, with 13 bases between. This CDR3 contains 14 residues. CDR3 region: CASTLDLVQETQYF. CDR3 DNA: TGTGCCAGCACCCTTGACTTGGTCCAAGAGACCCAGTACTTC.

The chain couples TRBV19 to TRBJ2-2; 7 nucleotides agree with TRBD1. Looked up from germline, CDR1 is LNHDA and CDR2 is SQIVND (reference sequence). The CDR3 has 14 amino acids. The V and J ends lost 7 bases and 2 bases, in that order; junction bases with no gene match: 4. This CDR3 is CASKNRGNTGELFF. DNA of the CDR3: TGTGCCAGTAAGAACAGGGGTAACACCGGGGAGCTGTTTTTT. Full variable domain (missing parts from reference TRBV19 and TRBJ2-2): DGGITQSPKYLFRKEGQNVTLSCEQNLNHDAMYWYRQDPGQGLRLIYYSQIVNDFQKGDIAEGYSVSREKKESFPLTVTSAQKNPTAFYLCASKNRGNTGELFFGEGSRLTVL.

This clonotype was picked up a small number of times. V usage is TRBV7-8 and J usage is TRBJ1-2; perhaps TRBD1 as D (5 bases). The CDR3 spans 15 residues. V lost 5 bases and J lost 4, with 17 bases in between. The germline CDR1 and CDR2 sequences are SGHVS and FQNEAQ. CDR3 bases: TGTGCCAGCAGCCCCCGGAGGGAGGGGCCCTATGGCTACACCTTC. Protein: CASSPRREGPYGYTF.

In its sample, this clonotype was seen a few times. The CDR3 here is CASSILAGGPGDTQYF. CDR3 nucleotide sequence: TGTGCCAGCAGCATCCTAGCGGGGGGGCCTGGAGATACGCAGTATTTT. This chain connects TRBV9 to TRBJ2-3; 12 nucleotides align to TRBD2. CDR1 is SGDLS, CDR2 YYNGEE, per germline. This CDR3 is built from 16 residues. V gave up 4 bases and J gave up 5 bases; unmatched junction bases: 8.

This clonotype was observed at least ten times. The rearrangement links TRBV24-1 to TRBJ1-5; a weak D match, TRBD1 (5 bases). The CDR3 loop spans 14 amino acids. V lost 4 bases and J 4 bases, leaving 10 bases between the germline ends. CDR1 KGHDR and CDR2 SFDVKD come from the germline V gene. The CDR3 nucleotides are TGTGCCACCAGTGACTCGAGGGGTAATCAGCCCCAGCATTTT. This translates into CATSDSRGNQPQHF.

This clonotype has a handful of counts. The rearrangement uses TRBV5-1 and TRBJ2-1, with D maybe TRBD2 (5 bases). This CDR3 comprises 17 residues. V dropped 4 bases and J dropped 0 bases, with 17 bases sitting between them. Germline V gene sequence: CDR1 SGHRS, CDR2 YFSETQ. The CDR3 spells CASSPRIDYSSYNEQFF. CDR3 nucleotide sequence: TGCGCCAGCAGCCCGAGGATTGACTACAGCTCCTACAATGAGCAGTTCTTC.

A few counts support this clonotype. This rearrangement joins TRBV5-6 to TRBJ2-4, with 8 bases matching TRBD1. V lost 4 bases to trimming and J lost 6 bases; unmatched junction nucleotides: 3. CDR1 SGHDT and CDR2 YYEEEE come from the germline V gene. This CDR3 is built from 13 residues. The CDR3 DNA reads TGTGCCAGCAGCCAGGGGACAGGAAACATTCAGTACTTC. Its protein product is CASSQGTGNIQYF.

This rearrangement joins TRBV4-1 to TRBJ1-2; perhaps TRBD1 as D (5 bases). The CDR3 covers 17 residues. The V end was cut by 0 bases, the J end by 8 bases, with 22 bases between. Germline assignment: CDR1 MGHRA and CDR2 YSYEKL. CDR3 loop: CASSQDGSGPQARGYTF. CDR3 bases: TGCGCCAGCAGCCAAGATGGGTCGGGGCCTCAAGCCCGGGGCTACACCTTC.

This clonotype was found a few times. The J gene is TRBJ2-1, the V gene TRBV6-5; D perhaps matches TRBD1 (5 bases). The V end lost 2 bases, the J end lost 4 bases, and 15 bases lay between the germline ends. The CDR3 has 16 amino acids. From germline, CDR1 is MNHEY and CDR2 SVGAGI. For the CDR3, the DNA is TGTGCCAGCAGTTACCAACAGGCCCGAACGTACAATGAGCAGTTCTTC. This translates into CASSYQQARTYNEQFF.

Only a few counts were recorded for this clonotype. This sequence joins TRBV5-1 and TRBJ2-1; no clear D gene. Germline V gene data show CDR1 as SGHRS and CDR2 as YFSETQ. This CDR3 contains 12 residues. Deletions cut 4 bases from V and 9 bases from J, with 11 bases between. This chain's CDR3 is CASSRGSGEQFF. In DNA, the CDR3 is TGCGCCAGCAGCCGCGGATCGGGTGAGCAGTTCTTC.

This clonotype has just a few counts. The chain recombines TRBV5-1 with TRBJ2-5; 7 positions match TRBD2. Per the germline V gene, CDR1 is SGHRS and CDR2 is YFSETQ. V lost 2 bases and J lost 3; bases outside the gene matches: 4. The CDR3 covers 14 residues. The CDR3 loop is CASSLAGKKETQYF. The DNA of the CDR3 is TGCGCCAGCAGCTTAGCGGGGAAAAAAGAGACCCAGTACTTC.

The V and J genes are TRBV5-1 and TRBJ1-4; no definite D call. Germline CDR1 SGHRS, CDR2 YFSETQ. The CDR3 runs to 18 residues. The germline V and J ends were trimmed by 3 bases and 0 bases, with 18 bases remaining between them. The CDR3 DNA is TGCGCCAGCAGCTCCGACCCGACGTTAGATGCAACTAATGAAAAACTGTTTTTT. Protein product: CASSSDPTLDATNEKLFF.

The chain employs TRBV5-1 and TRBJ2-4; 7 positions match TRBD1. V shed 0 bases, J shed 7 bases, and the junction held 10 bases outside the gene matches. Germline-derived CDR1 and CDR2 are SGHRS and YFSETQ. The CDR3 totals 16 residues. The DNA of the CDR3 is TGCGCCAGCAGCTTGGTACCAGGGGGTCAGGTCAACATTCAGTACTTC. Encoded protein: CASSLVPGGQVNIQYF. The full variable domain, in which reference TRBV5-1 and TRBJ2-4 provide the parts outside the CDR3, is KAGVTQTPRYLIKTRGQQVTLSCSPISGHRSVSWYQQTPGQGLQFLFEYFSETQRNKGNFPGRFSGRQFSNSRSEMNVSTLELGDSALYLCASSLVPGGQVNIQYFGAGTRLSVL.

Concerning this clonotype itself: Sequence at one end of the junction differs from germline and may be a read error. This rearrangement joins TRBV7-9 to TRBJ1-6; the match to TRBD1 covers 8 bases. Germline V gene sequence: CDR1 SEHNR, CDR2 FQNEAQ (reference sequence). This CDR3 spans 14 amino acids. The chain's CDR3 is CSSSLELRGPTLHF. For the CDR3, the DNA is TGTTCCAGCAGCTTAGAGCTCAGGGGGCCAACCCTCCACTTT.